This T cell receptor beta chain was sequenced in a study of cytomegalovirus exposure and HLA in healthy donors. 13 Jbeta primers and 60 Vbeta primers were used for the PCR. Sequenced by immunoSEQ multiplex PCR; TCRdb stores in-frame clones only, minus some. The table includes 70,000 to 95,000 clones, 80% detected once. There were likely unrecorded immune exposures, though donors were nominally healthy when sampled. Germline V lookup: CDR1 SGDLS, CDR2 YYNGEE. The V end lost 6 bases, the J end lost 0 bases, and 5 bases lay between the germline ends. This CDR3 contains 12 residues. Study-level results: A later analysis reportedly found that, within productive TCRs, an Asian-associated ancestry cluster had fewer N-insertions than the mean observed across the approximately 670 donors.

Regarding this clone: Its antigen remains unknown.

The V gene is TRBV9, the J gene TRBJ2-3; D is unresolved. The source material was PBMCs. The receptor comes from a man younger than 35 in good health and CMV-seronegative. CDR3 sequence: CASTGSTDTQYF. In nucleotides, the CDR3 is TGTGCCAGCACAGGCAGCACAGATACGCAGTATTTT.